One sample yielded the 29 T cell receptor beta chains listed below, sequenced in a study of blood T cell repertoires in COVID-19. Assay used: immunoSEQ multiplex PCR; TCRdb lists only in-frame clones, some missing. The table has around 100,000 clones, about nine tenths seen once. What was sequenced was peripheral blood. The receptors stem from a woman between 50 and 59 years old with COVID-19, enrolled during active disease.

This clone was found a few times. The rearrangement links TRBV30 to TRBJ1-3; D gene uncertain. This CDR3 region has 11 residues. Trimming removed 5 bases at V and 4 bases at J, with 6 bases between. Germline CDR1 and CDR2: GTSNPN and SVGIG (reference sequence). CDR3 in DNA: TGTGCCTGGTTTAGCGGAAACACCATATATTTT. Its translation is CAWFSGNTIYF.

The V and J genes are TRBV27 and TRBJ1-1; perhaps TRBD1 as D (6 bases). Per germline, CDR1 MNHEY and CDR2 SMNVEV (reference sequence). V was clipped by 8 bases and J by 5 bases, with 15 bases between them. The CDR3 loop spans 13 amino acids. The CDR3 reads CASGPPGVTEAFF. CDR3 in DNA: TGTGCCAGCGGACCCCCAGGGGTTACTGAAGCTTTCTTT.

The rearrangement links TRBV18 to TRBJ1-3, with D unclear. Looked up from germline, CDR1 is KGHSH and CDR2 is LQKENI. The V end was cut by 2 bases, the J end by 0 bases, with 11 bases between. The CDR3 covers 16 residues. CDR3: CASSPEGLSSGNTIYF. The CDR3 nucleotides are TGTGCCAGCTCACCAGAGGGCCTGAGCTCTGGAAACACCATATATTTT. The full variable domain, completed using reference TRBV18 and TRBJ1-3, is NAGVMQNPRHLVRRRGQEARLRCSPMKGHSHVYWYRQLPEEGLKFMVYLQKENIIDESGMPKERFSAEFPKEGPSILRIQQVVRGDSAAYFCASSPEGLSSGNTIYFGEGSWLTVV.

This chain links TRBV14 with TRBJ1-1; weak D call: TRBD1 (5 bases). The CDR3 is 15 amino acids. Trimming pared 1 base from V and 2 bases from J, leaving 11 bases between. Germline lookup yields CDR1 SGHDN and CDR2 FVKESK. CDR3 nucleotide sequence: TGTGCCAGCAGCCAAGCGGGACTAGCCAACACTGAAGCTTTCTTT. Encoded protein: CASSQAGLANTEAFF.

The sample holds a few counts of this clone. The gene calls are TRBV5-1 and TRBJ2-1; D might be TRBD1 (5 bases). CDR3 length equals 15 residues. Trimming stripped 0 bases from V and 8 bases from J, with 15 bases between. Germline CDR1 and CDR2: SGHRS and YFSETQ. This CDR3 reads CASSLAGRASDEQFF. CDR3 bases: TGCGCCAGCAGCTTGGCTGGCAGGGCAAGCGATGAGCAGTTCTTC.

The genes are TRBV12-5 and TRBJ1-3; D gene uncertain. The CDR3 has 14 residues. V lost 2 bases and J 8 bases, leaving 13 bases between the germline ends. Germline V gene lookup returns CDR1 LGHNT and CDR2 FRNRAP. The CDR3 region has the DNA TGTGCTAGTGGTTTGCTGAGGCTGAAAGACACCATATATTTT. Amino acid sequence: CASGLLRLKDTIYF.

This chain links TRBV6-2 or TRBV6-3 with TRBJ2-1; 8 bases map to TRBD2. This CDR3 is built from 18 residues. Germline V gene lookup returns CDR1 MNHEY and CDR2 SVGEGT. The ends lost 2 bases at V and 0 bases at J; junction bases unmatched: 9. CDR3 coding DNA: TGTGCCAGCAGTTACGGTCGTCGGGGGGGGAGCTCCTACAATGAGCAGTTCTTC. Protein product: CASSYGRRGGSSYNEQFF.

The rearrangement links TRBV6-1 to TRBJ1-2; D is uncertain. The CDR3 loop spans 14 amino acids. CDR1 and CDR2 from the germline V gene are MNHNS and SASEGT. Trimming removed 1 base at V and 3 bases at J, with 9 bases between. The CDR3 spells CASSEGQFYYGYTF. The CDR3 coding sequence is TGTGCCAGCAGTGAAGGTCAGTTCTACTATGGCTACACCTTC.

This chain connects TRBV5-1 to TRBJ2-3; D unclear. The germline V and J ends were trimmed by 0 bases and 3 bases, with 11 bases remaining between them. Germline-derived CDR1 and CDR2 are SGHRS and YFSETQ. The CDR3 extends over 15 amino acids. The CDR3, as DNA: TGCGCCAGCAGCTTGGCCGAGTCTCAAACAGATACGCAGTATTTT. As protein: CASSLAESQTDTQYF.

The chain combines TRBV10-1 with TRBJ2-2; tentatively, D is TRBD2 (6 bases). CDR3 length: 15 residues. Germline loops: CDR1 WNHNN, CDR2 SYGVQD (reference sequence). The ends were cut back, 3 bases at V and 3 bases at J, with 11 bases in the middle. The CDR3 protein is CASSEGGADTGELFF. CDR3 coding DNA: TGCGCCAGCAGTGAAGGCGGGGCGGACACCGGGGAGCTGTTTTTT.

CDR3 protein: CASSLVGAGTGELFF. CDR3 sequence (DNA): TGTGCCAGCAGCTTGGTGGGGGCGGGCACCGGGGAGCTGTTTTTT. The genes are TRBV5-6 and TRBJ2-2; TRBD1 might be the D (6 bases). V was shortened by 0 bases and J by 4 bases, with 10 bases between the two germline ends. The CDR3 length is 15 residues. CDR1 is SGHDT, CDR2 YYEEEE, per germline.

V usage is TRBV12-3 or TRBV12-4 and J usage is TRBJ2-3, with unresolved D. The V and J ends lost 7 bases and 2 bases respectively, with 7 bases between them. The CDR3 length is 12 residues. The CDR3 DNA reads TGTGCCAGCAAAACCTACACAGATACGCAGTATTTT. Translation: CASKTYTDTQYF.

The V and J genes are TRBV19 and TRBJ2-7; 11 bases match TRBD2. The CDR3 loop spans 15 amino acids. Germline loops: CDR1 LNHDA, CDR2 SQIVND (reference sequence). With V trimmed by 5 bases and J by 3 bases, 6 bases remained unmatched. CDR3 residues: CASSVRTSGHYEQYF. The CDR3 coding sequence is TGTGCCAGTAGTGTTCGGACTAGCGGGCACTACGAGCAGTACTTC.

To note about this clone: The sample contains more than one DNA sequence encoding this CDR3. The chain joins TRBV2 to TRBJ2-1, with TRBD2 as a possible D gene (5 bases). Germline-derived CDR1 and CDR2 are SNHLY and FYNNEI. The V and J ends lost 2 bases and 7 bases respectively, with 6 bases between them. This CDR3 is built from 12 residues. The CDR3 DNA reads TGTGCCAGCAGTGAAAGAGGGAATGAGCAGTTCTTC. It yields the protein CASSERGNEQFF.

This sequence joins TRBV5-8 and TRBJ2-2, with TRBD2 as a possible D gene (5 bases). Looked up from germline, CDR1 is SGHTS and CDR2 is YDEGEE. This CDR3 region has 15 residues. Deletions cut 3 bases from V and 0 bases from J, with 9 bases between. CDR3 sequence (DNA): TGTGCCAGCAGCTCCGGGGTCACGAACACCGGGGAGCTGTTTTTT. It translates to CASSSGVTNTGELFF.

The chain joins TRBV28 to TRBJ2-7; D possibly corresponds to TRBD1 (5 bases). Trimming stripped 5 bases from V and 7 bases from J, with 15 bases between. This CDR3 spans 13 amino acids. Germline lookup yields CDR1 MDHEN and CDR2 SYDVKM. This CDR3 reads CASSLRGAGEQYV. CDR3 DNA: TGTGCCAGCAGTCTCCGTGGGGCTGGGGAGCAGTACGTC.

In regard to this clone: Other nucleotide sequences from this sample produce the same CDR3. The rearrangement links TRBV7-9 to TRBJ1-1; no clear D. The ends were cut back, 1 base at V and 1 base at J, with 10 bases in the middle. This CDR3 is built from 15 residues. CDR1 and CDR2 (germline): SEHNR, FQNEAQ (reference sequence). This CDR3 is CASSLVGRENTEAFF. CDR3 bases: TGTGCCAGCAGCTTAGTTGGACGGGAGAACACTGAAGCTTTCTTT.

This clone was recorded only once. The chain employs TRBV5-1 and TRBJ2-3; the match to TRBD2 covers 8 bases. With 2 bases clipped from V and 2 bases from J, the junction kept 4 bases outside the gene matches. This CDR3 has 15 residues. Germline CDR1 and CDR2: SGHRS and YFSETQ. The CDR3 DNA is TGCGCCAGCAGCTTAGGTAGCGGGATCACAGATACGCAGTATTTT. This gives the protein CASSLGSGITDTQYF.

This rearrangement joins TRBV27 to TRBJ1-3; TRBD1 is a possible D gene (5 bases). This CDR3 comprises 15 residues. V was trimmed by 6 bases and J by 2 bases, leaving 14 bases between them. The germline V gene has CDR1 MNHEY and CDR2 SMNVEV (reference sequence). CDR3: CASSPGHVAGNTIYF. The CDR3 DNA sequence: TGTGCCAGCAGCCCTGGACACGTGGCTGGAAACACCATATATTTT.

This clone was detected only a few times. In nucleotides, the CDR3 is TGCGCCAGCAGTGAAGAGGGCCAGCAGTATTTT. Its translation: CASSEEGQQYF. This chain connects TRBV10-1 to TRBJ2-3, with D maybe TRBD2 (5 bases). Trimming removed 3 bases at V and 11 bases at J, with 9 bases between. The germline gives CDR1 WNHNN, CDR2 SYGVQD (reference sequence). There are 11 residues in the CDR3.

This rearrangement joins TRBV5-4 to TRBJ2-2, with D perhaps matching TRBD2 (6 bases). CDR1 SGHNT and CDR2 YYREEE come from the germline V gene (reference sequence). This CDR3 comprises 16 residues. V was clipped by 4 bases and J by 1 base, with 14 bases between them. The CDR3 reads CASSAAVSGNTGELFF. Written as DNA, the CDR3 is TGTGCCAGCAGCGCCGCTGTTAGCGGGAACACCGGGGAGCTGTTTTTT.

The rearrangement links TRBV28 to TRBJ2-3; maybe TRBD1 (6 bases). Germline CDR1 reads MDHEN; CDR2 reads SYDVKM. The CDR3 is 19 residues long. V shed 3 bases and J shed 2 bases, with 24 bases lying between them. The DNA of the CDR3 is TGTGCCAGCAGTTTCCGGCAGGGGACCCAGGTGGCCCACACAGATACGCAGTATTTT. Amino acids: CASSFRQGTQVAHTDTQYF.

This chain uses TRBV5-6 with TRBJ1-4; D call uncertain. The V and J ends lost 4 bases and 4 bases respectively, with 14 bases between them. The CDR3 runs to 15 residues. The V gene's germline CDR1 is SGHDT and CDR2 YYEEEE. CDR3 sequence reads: CASSKWTEDNEKLFF. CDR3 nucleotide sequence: TGTGCCAGCAGCAAATGGACGGAGGATAATGAAAAACTGTTTTTT.

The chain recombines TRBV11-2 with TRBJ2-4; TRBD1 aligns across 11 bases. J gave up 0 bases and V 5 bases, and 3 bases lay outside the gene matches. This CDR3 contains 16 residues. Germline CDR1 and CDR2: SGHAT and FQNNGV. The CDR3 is CASSPGTGGAKNIQYF. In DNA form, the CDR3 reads TGTGCCAGCAGCCCCGGGACAGGGGGAGCCAAAAACATTCAGTACTTC.

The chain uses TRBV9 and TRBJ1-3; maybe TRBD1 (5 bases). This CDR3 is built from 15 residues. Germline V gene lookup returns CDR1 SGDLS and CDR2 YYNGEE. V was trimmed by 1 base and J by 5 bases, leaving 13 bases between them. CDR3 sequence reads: CASSVTDSGRNTIYF. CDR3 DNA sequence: TGTGCCAGCAGCGTAACCGACAGTGGGAGAAACACCATATATTTT. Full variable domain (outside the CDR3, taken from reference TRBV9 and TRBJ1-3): DSGVTQTPKHLITATGQRVTLRCSPRSGDLSVYWYQQSLDQGLQFLIQYYNGEERAKGNILERFSAQQFPDLHSELNLSSLELGDSALYFCASSVTDSGRNTIYFGEGSWLTVV.

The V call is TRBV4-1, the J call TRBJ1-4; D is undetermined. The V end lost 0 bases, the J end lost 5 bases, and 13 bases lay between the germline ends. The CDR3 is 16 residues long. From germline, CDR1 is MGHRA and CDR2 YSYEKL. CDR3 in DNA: TGCGCCAGCAGCCAAGATGGCGGCTTTAGGAATGAAAAACTGTTTTTT. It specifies CASSQDGGFRNEKLFF.

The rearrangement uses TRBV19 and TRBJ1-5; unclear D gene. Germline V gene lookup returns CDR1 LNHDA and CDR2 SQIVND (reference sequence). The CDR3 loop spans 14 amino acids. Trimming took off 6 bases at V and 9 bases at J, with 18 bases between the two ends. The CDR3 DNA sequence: TGTGCCAGTAGCCCCGAGCGCGCCCCGGGGCCCCAGCATTTT. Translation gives CASSPERAPGPQHF.

CDR3 sequence reads: CASSEAAIGYTF. CDR3 nucleotides: TGTGCCAGCAGTGAAGCAGCTATTGGCTACACCTTC. This sequence joins TRBV6-1 and TRBJ1-2, with no clear D. The CDR3 loop spans 12 amino acids. The germline CDR1 and CDR2 sequences are MNHNS and SASEGT. V was cut by 0 bases and J by 7 bases, with 6 bases left in between.

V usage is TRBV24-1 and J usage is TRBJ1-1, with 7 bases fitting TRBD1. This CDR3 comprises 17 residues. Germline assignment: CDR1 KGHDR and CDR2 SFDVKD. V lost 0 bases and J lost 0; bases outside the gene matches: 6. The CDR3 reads CATSDLVYRGLNTEAFF. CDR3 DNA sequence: TGTGCCACCAGTGATTTGGTTTACAGGGGTTTGAACACTGAAGCTTTCTTT.